The entry below describes one T cell receptor (beta chain). This sample is drawn from a study of CD8 T cells in Susac syndrome. The V end lost 2 bases, the J end lost 10 bases, and 15 bases lay between the germline ends. The CDR3 runs to 15 residues. CDR1 is MDHEN, CDR2 SYDVKM, per germline. The authors carried out high-throughput sequencing of TCR beta. They applied it to CD8+ and CD4+ T cells obtained from blood. Random hexamers were used to reverse transcribe an amount of about 0.45 to 1 ug RNA. TCRdb reprocessed the immunoSEQ multiplex PCR reads via MiXCR and lists one record per CDR3 protein. The repertoire holds about 150,000 distinct CDR3 sequences, roughly 94% seen once, with 0.2% to 0.25% in the top ten.

Sequencing input: CD8+ T cells from PBMCs. The receptor's source is a human donor with multiple sclerosis. The chain recombines TRBV28 with TRBJ1-6, with a possible D match to TRBD1 (5 bases). CDR3 amino acids: CASSLLRDGGSPLHF. As DNA, the CDR3 is TGTGCCAGCAGTTTACTGAGGGACGGTGGGTCACCCCTCCACTTT.